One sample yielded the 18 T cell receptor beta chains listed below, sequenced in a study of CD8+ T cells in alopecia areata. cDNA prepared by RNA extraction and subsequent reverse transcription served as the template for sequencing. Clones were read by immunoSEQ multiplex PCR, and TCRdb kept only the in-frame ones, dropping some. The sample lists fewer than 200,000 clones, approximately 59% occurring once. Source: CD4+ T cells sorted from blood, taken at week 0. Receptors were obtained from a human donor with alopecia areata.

CDR3 sequence: CASKGLATDTQYF. The CDR3 nucleotides read TGTGCCAGCAAAGGACTAGCCACAGATACGCAGTATTTT. This chain uses TRBV2 with TRBJ2-3; 8 nucleotides agree with TRBD2. This CDR3 spans 13 amino acids. With V trimmed by 7 bases and J by 2 bases, 2 bases remained unmatched. The V gene's germline CDR1 is SNHLY and CDR2 FYNNEI.

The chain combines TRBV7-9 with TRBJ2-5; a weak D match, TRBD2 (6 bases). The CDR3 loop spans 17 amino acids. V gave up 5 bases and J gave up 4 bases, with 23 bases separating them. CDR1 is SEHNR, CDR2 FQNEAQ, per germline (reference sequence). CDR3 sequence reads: CASSVSRRLVLGETQYF. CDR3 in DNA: TGTGCCAGCAGCGTGTCCCGTCGACTAGTATTAGGAGAGACCCAGTACTTC. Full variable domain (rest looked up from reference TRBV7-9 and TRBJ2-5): DTGVSQNPRHKITKRGQNVTFRCDPISEHNRLYWYRQTLGQGPEFLTYFQNEAQLEKSRLLSDRFSAERPKGSFSTLEIQRTEQGDSAMYLCASSVSRRLVLGETQYFGPGTRLLVL.

In DNA form, the CDR3 reads TGTGCCAGCAGGACAGGGGGCGGCGGCTACACCTTC. It encodes CASRTGGGGYTF. The genes are TRBV25-1 and TRBJ1-2; TRBD1 matches at 10 bases. The CDR3 runs 12 residues. Germline V gene sequence: CDR1 MGHDK, CDR2 SYGVNS. Trimming cost V 6 bases and J 8 bases; bases outside gene matches: 3.

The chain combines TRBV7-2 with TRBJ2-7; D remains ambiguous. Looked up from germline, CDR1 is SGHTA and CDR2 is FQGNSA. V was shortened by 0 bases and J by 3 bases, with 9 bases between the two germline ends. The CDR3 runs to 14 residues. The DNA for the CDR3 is TGTGCCAGCAGCTTAGCGAGGACGGACTACGAGCAGTACTTC. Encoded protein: CASSLARTDYEQYF.

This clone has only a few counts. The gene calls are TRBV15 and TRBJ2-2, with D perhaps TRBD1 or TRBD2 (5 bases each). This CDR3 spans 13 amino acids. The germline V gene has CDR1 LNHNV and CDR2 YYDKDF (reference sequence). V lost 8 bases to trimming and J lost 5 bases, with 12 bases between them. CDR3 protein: CATGGPRTGELFF. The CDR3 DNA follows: TGTGCCACCGGGGGACCGAGGACCGGGGAGCTGTTTTTT.

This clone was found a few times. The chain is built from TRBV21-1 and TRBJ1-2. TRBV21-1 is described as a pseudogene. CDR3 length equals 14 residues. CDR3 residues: CASPHLAKNYGYTF. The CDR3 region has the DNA TGTGCCAGCCCCCACCTAGCGAAAAACTATGGCTACACCTTC.

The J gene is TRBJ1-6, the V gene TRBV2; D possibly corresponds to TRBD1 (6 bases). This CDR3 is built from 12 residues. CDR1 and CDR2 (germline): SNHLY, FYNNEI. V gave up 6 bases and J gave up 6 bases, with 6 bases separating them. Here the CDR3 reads CASRQGNSPLHF. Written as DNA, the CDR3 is TGTGCCAGCAGACAGGGTAATTCACCCCTCCACTTT.

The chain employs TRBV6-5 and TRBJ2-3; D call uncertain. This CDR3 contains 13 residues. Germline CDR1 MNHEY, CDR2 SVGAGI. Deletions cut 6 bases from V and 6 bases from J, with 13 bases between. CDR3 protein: CASSRTRRDTQYF. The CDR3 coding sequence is TGTGCCAGCAGCCGGACCAGACGCGATACGCAGTATTTT.

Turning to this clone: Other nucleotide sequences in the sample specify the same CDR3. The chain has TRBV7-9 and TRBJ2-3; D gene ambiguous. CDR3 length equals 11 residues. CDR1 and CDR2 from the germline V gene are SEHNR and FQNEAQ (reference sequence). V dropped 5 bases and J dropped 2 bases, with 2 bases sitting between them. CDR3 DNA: TGTGCCAGCAGCCTCACAGATACGCAGTATTTT. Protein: CASSLTDTQYF. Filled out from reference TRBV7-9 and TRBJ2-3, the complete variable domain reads DTGVSQNPRHKITKRGQNVTFRCDPISEHNRLYWYRQTLGQGPEFLTYFQNEAQLEKSRLLSDRFSAERPKGSFSTLEIQRTEQGDSAMYLCASSLTDTQYFGPGTRLTVL.

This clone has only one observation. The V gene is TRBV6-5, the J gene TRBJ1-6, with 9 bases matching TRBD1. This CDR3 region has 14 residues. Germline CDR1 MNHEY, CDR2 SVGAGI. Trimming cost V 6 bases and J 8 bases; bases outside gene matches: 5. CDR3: CASRLGQGDSPLHF. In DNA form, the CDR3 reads TGTGCCAGCAGGCTGGGACAGGGAGATTCACCCCTCCACTTT.

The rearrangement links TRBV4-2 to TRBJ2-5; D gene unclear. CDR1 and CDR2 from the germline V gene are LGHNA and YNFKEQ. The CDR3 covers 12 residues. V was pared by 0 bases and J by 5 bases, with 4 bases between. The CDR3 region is CASSQEGETQYF. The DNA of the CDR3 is TGTGCCAGCAGCCAAGAGGGGGAGACCCAGTACTTC.

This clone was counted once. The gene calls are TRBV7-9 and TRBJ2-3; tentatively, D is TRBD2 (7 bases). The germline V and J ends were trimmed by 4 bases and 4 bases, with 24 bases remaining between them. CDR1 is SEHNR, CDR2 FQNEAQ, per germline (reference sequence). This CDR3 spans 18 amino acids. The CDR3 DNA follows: TGTGCCAGCAGCTCATTAGTGTCGGGGGGCGACCCAGCAGATACGCAGTATTTT. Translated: CASSSLVSGGDPADTQYF.

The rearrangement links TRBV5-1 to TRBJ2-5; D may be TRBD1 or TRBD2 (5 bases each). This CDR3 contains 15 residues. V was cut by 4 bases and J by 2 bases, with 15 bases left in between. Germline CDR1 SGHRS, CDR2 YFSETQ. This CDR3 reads CASSQFGTAQETQYF. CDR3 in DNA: TGCGCCAGCAGCCAGTTTGGGACCGCTCAAGAGACCCAGTACTTC.

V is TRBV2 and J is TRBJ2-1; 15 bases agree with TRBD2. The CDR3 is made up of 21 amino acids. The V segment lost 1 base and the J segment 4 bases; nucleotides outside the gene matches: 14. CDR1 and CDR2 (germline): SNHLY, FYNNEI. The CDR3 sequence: CASSEGDPLGLAGGRYNEQFF. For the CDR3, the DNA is TGTGCCAGCAGTGAAGGAGACCCCCTGGGACTAGCGGGGGGCCGATACAATGAGCAGTTCTTC.

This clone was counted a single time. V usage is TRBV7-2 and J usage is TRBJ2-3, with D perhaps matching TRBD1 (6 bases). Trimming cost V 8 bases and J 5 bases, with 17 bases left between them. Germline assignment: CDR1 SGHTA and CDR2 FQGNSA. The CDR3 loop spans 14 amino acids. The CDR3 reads CASQRRGGLDTQYF. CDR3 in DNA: TGTGCCAGCCAACGGCGTGGGGGCCTAGATACGCAGTATTTT.

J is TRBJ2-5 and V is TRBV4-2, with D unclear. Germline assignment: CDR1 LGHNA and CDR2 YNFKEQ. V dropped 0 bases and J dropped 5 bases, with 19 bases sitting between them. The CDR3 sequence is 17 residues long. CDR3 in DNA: TGTGCCAGCAGCCAAGATAGTGGAACCACCGGTCGGGAGACCCAGTACTTC. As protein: CASSQDSGTTGRETQYF.

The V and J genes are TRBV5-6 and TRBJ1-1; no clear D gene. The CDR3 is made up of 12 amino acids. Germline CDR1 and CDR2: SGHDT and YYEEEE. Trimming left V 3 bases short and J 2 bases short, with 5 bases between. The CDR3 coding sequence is TGTGCCAGCAGCTCCCAAAACACTGAAGCTTTCTTT. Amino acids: CASSSQNTEAFF.

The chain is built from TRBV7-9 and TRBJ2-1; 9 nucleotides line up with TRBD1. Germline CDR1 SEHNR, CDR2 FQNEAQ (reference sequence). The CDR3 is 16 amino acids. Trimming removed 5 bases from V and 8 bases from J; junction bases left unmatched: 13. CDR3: CASSVFPGQGFYEQFF. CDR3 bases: TGTGCCAGCAGCGTATTTCCGGGACAGGGTTTTTATGAGCAGTTCTTC.